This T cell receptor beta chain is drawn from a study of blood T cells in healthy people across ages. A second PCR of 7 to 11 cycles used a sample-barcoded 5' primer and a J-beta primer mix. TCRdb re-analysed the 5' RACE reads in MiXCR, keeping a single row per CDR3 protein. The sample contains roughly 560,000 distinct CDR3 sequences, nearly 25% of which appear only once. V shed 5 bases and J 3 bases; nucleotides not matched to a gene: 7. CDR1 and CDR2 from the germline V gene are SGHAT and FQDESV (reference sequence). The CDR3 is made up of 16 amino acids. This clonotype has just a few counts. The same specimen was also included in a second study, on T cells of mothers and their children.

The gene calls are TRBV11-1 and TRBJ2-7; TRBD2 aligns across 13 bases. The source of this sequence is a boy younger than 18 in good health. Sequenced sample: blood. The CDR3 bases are TGTGCCAGCAGCCCGGGACTAGCGGGACTCTACTACGAGCAGTACTTC. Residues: CASSPGLAGLYYEQYF.